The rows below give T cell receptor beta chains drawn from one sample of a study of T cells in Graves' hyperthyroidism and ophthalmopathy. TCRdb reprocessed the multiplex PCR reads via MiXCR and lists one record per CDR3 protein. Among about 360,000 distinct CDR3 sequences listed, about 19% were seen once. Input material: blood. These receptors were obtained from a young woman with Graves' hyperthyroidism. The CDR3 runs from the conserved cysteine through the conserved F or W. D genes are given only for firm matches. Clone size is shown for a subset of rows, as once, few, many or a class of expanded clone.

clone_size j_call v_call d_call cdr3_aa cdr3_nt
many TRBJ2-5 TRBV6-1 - CASRVHGVQETQYF TGTGCCAGCAGGGTCCATGGGGTCCAAGAGACCCAGTACTTC
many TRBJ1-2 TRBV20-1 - CSARIPPNYGYTF TGCAGTGCTAGAATCCCACCAAACTATGGCTACACCTTC
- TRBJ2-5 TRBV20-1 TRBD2 CSAASGEGGTGGGQETQYF TGCAGTGCTGCTAGCGGGGAGGGAGGGACGGGAGGAGGGCAAGAGACCCAGTACTTC
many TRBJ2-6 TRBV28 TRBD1 CASLDGTASGANVLTF TGTGCCAGCCTAGATGGGACAGCCTCTGGGGCCAACGTCCTGACTTTC
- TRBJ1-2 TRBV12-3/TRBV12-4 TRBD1 CASTWDREFWYGYTF TGTGCCAGCACCTGGGACAGGGAGTTTTGGTATGGCTACACCTTC
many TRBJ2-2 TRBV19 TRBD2 CASSIIGGAGGPRGPGELFF TGTGCCAGTAGTATTATCGGCGGAGCGGGGGGGCCGAGAGGGCCCGGGGAGCTGTTTTTT
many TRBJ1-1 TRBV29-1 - CSVDSGPRNTEAFF TGCAGCGTTGACAGCGGGCCGAGGAACACTGAAGCTTTCTTT
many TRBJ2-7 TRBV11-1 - CASSSSSGGHWEQYF TGTGCCAGCAGCTCAAGCAGTGGGGGCCACTGGGAGCAGTACTTC
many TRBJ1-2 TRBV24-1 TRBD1 CATSDPKNRGGKVDGYTF TGTGCCACCAGTGATCCCAAGAACAGGGGTGGTAAGGTGGATGGCTACACCTTC
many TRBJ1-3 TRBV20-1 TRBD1 CSASRTGGNTIYF TGCAGTGCTAGTAGGACAGGTGGAAACACCATATATTTT
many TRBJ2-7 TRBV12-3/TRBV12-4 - CASTPGGDYEQYF TGTGCCAGCACCCCGGGGGGCGACTACGAGCAGTACTTC
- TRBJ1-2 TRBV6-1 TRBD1 CASSNLGGARGYTF TGTGCCAGTAGCAACCTAGGGGGCGCGAGGGGCTACACCTTC
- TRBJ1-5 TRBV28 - CASRVSGLKKQPQHF TGTGCCAGCAGGGTTTCCGGGCTCAAAAAACAGCCCCAGCATTTT
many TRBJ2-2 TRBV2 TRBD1 CASGRTGSTGELFF TGTGCCAGCGGCAGGACAGGGTCCACCGGGGAGCTGTTTTTT
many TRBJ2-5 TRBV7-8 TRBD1 CASTRTGWEETQYF TGTGCCAGCACGCGGACAGGGTGGGAAGAGACCCAGTACTTC
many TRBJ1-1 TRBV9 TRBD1 CASSAGQGFEAFF TGTGCCAGCAGCGCCGGACAGGGGTTTGAAGCTTTCTTT
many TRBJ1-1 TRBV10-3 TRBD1 CAISGTGKGKAFF TGTGCCATCAGTGGGACAGGGAAGGGGAAAGCTTTCTTT
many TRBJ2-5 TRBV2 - CASSARLGGETQYF TGTGCCAGCAGTGCACGACTGGGAGGAGAGACCCAGTACTTC
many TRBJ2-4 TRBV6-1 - CASSDGVPSKNIKYF TGTGCCAGCAGTGACGGCGTCCCCTCCAAAAACATTAAGTACTTC
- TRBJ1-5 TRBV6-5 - CASSWDGPYSNQPQHF TGTGCCAGCAGTTGGGACGGCCCATATAGCAATCAGCCCCAGCATTTT
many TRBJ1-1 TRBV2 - CASGGHLNTEAFF TGTGCCAGCGGGGGACACTTGAACACTGAAGCTTTCTTT
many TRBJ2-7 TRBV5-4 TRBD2 CASSRTGLGGEQYF TGTGCCAGCAGCCGTACCGGACTGGGGGGGGAGCAGTACTTC
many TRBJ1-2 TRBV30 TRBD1 CAWVPGTVYGYTF TGTGCCTGGGTCCCCGGGACAGTCTATGGCTACACCTTC
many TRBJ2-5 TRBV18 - CASSPLSPEETQYF TGTGCCAGCTCACCACTTTCGCCCGAAGAGACCCAGTACTTC
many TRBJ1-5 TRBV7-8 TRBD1 CASSLAGQGMSNQPQHF TGTGCCAGCAGCTTAGCGGGACAGGGGATGAGCAATCAGCCCCAGCATTTT
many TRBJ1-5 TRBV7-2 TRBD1 CASSWGQGAGQPQHF TGTGCCAGCAGCTGGGGACAGGGGGCGGGTCAGCCCCAGCATTTT
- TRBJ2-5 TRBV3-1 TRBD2 CASSQERGLAETNQETQYF TGTGCCAGCAGCCAAGAGAGGGGACTAGCGGAAACAAACCAAGAGACCCAGTACTTC
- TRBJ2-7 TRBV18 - CASSLQTGLAYEQYF TGTGCCAGCTCACTACAGACAGGACTCGCCTACGAGCAGTACTTC
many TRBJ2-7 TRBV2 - CASRVTSYEQYF TGTGCCAGCCGGGTGACCTCCTACGAGCAGTACTTC
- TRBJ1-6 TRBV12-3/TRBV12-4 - CASSFGYNSPLHF TGTGCCAGCAGTTTCGGGTATAATTCACCCCTCCACTTT
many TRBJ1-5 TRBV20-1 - CSAKVGEQPQHF TGCAGTGCTAAGGTCGGCGAGCAGCCCCAGCATTTT
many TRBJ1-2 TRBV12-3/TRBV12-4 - CASSLGQIIGYTF TGTGCCAGCAGTTTAGGGCAGATTATTGGCTACACCTTC
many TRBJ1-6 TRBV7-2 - CASSLIFNSPLHF TGTGCCAGCAGCTTAATTTTCAATTCACCCCTCCACTTT
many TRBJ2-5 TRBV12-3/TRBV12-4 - CASSLPTKETQYF TGTGCCAGCAGTTTACCTACCAAGGAGACCCAGTACTTC
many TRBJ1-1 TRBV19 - CASSIFIPRAEAFF TGTGCCAGTAGTATTTTTATACCGAGGGCTGAAGCTTTCTTT
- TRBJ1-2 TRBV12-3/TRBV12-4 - CASSSRPSEPLYGYTF TGTGCCAGCAGTTCTCGACCGTCGGAGCCGCTCTATGGCTACACCTTC
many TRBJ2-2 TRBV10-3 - CAIRKLGTYTGELFF TGTGCCATCAGAAAACTAGGTACTTACACCGGGGAGCTGTTTTTT
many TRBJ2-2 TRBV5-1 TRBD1 CASSRTGFGGELFF TGCGCCAGCAGCCGGACAGGGTTCGGCGGGGAGCTGTTTTTT
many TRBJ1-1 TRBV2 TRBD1 CASSVDRVNTEAFF TGCGCCAGCAGCGTAGACAGGGTGAACACTGAAGCTTTCTTT
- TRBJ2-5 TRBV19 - CASSFGLDRFSRETQYF TGTGCCAGCAGCTTTGGATTGGACCGCTTTTCTCGGGAGACCCAGTACTTC
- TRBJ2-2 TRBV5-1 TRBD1 CASSSRTGQGELFF TGCGCCAGCAGCTCGAGGACAGGGCAAGGGGAGCTGTTTTTT
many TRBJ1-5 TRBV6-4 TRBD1 CASRGQALVYSNQPQHF TGTGCCAGCAGGGGACAGGCCTTAGTTTATAGCAATCAGCCCCAGCATTTT
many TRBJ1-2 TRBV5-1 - CASSLMGYGYTF TGCGCCAGCAGCTTGATGGGGTATGGCTACACCTTC
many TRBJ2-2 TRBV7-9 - CASSGARGAGELFF TGTGCCAGCAGCGGAGCCAGGGGAGCCGGGGAGCTGTTTTTT
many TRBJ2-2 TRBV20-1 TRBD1 CSARDGVTGLTGELFF TGCAGTGCTAGAGATGGGGTGACAGGGTTAACCGGGGAGCTGTTTTTT